The 3 T cell receptor beta chains in this list originate from one sample, sequenced in a study of blood T cell repertoires in COVID-19. Generated by immunoSEQ multiplex PCR, the TCRdb table keeps only in-frame clones and is missing some. The sample carries 150,000 or so clones, around 80% recorded once. The specimen sequenced was peripheral blood. The receptors were sampled from a woman between 65 and 79 years old with acute or convalescent COVID-19.

This clone was observed once. This sequence joins TRBV30 and TRBJ2-2; TRBD1 might be the D (5 bases). Germline CDR1 GTSNPN, CDR2 SVGIG (reference sequence). The V end was cut by 4 bases, the J end by 4 bases, with 10 bases between. This CDR3 is 13 amino acids long. CDR3 bases: TGTGCCTGGATCGTCAGGGCCACCGGGGAGCTGTTTTTT. Translated, it gives CAWIVRATGELFF.

The gene calls are TRBV5-1 and TRBJ1-4; 8 bases match TRBD1. V gave up 4 bases and J gave up 6 bases; unmatched junction bases: 5. The germline V gene encodes CDR1 SGHRS and CDR2 YFSETQ. The CDR3 is 14 residues long. CDR3 sequence reads: CASSRKGQDEKLFF. The CDR3 region has the DNA TGCGCCAGCAGCAGGAAGGGACAGGATGAAAAACTGTTTTTT.

The chain carries TRBV7-9 and TRBJ1-1; TRBD1 agrees at 7 bases. Germline V CDR1 and CDR2: SEHNR, FQNEAQ (reference sequence). The CDR3 totals 13 residues. Losses at the gene ends were 5 bases for V and 3 bases for J; bases not matched to a gene: 3. CDR3 sequence (DNA): TGTGCCAGCAGCCCAACAGGGGACACTGAAGCTTTCTTT. It translates to CASSPTGDTEAFF. Full variable domain (missing parts from reference TRBV7-9 and TRBJ1-1): DTGVSQNPRHKITKRGQNVTFRCDPISEHNRLYWYRQTLGQGPEFLTYFQNEAQLEKSRLLSDRFSAERPKGSFSTLEIQRTEQGDSAMYLCASSPTGDTEAFFGQGTRLTVV.